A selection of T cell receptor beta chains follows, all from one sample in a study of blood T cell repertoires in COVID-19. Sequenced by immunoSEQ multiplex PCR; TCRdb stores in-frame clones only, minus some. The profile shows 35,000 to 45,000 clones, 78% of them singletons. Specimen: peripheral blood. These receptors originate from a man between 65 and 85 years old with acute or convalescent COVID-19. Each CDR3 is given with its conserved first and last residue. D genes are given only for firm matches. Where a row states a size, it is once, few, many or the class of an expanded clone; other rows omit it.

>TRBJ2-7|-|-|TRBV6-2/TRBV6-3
CASSYPRASSYEQYF
TGTGCCAGCAGTTACCCCAGGGCGAGCTCCTACGAGCAGTACTTC
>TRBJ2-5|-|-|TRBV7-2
CASGQRQAGETQYF
TGTGCCAGCGGCCAACGTCAGGCGGGAGAGACCCAGTACTTC
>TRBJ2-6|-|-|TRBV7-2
CASSKQGTGANVLTF
TGTGCCAGCAGCAAACAGGGCACTGGGGCCAACGTCCTGACTTTC
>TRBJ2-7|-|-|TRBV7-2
CASSLEGKQAYEQYF
TGTGCCAGCAGCTTAGAAGGCAAGCAGGCCTACGAGCAGTACTTC
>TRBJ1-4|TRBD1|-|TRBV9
CASTAGGASNEKLFF
TGTGCCAGCACGGCAGGGGGCGCGTCTAATGAAAAACTGTTTTTT
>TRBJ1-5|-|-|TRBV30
CAWSPTTWTANQPQHF
TGTGCCTGGAGTCCAACCACATGGACAGCCAATCAGCCCCAGCATTTT
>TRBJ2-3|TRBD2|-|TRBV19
CASSRGGGTDTQYF
TGTGCCAGTAGTCGCGGGGGAGGGACAGATACGCAGTATTTT
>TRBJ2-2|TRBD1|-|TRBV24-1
CATSDSPGQGALAGELFF
TGTGCCACCAGTGATTCTCCGGGACAGGGGGCTTTGGCCGGGGAGCTGTTTTTT
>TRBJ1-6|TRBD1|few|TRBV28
CASSSRDRRNWPPLHF
TGTGCCAGCAGCTCCCGGGACAGGCGGAATTGGCCACCCCTCCACTTT
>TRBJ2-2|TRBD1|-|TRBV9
CASSFSNRDRVISGELFF
TGTGCCAGCAGCTTTTCAAACCGGGACAGGGTAATATCCGGGGAGCTGTTTTTT
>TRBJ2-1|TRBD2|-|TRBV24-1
CATSDRGLAGAYNEQFF
TGTGCCACCAGTGACAGGGGACTAGCGGGAGCCTACAATGAGCAGTTCTTC
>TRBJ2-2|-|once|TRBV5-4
CASSLVEGLNTGELFF
TGTGCCAGCAGCTTGGTCGAGGGATTGAACACCGGGGAGCTGTTTTTT
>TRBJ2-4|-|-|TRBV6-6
CASSYFGGAKNIQYF
TGTGCCAGCAGTTACTTCGGGGGTGCCAAAAACATTCAGTACTTC
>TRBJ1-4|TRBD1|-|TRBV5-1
CASSFGQGNEKLFF
TGCGCCAGCAGCTTCGGACAGGGGAATGAAAAACTGTTTTTT
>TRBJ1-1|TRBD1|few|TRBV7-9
CASSSQTGLTEAFF
TGTGCCAGCAGCAGCCAGACAGGGTTGACTGAAGCTTTCTTT
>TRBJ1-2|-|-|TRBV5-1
CASSLDRAGPGGYTF
TGCGCCAGCAGCTTGGACAGGGCGGGCCCGGGGGGCTACACCTTC
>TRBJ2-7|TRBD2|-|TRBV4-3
CASSQEPLGVAGGPYEQYF
TGCGCCAGCAGCCAAGAACCCCTCGGGGTAGCGGGAGGACCCTACGAGCAGTACTTC
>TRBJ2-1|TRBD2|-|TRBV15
CATSSRLLAGGRDEQFF
TGTGCCACCAGCAGCCGACTCCTAGCGGGAGGGAGGGATGAGCAGTTCTTC
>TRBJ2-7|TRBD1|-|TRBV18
CASSSGQGLSYEQYF
TGTGCCAGCTCATCCGGACAGGGGCTCTCCTACGAGCAGTACTTC
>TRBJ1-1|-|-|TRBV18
CASPSRGGAQMNTEAFF
TGTGCCAGCCCTTCCCGAGGGGGGGCCCAGATGAACACTGAAGCTTTCTTT
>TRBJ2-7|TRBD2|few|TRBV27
CASSSLAGGSSYEQYF
TGTGCCAGCAGTTCCTTAGCGGGAGGAAGCTCCTACGAGCAGTACTTC
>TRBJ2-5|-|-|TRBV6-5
CASSRGSQETQYF
TGTGCCAGCAGTCGGGGGAGCCAAGAGACCCAGTACTTC
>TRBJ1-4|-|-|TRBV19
CASSVRGRSNEKLFF
TGTGCCAGTAGCGTGAGGGGGAGATCTAATGAAAAACTGTTTTTT
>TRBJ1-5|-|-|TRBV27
CASSPTGGLSNQPQHF
TGTGCCAGCAGTCCCACCGGAGGGTTGAGCAATCAGCCCCAGCATTTT
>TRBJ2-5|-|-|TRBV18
CASSGEETQYF
TGTGCCAGCTCGGGAGAAGAGACCCAGTACTTC
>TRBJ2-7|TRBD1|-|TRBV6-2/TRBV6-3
CASSGRDSQYEQYF
TGTGCCAGCAGCGGACGGGACAGTCAATACGAGCAGTACTTC
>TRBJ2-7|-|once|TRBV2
CASKAGQSSYEQYF
TGTGCCAGCAAAGCGGGACAAAGCTCCTACGAGCAGTACTTC
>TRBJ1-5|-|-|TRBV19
CASAERGASYQPQHF
TGTGCCAGCGCGGAGCGGGGGGCGTCCTATCAGCCCCAGCATTTT
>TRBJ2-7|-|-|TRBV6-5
CASSYSAGVSYEQYF
TGTGCCAGCAGTTACTCGGCAGGGGTCTCCTACGAGCAGTACTTC
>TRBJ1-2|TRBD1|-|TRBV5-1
CASSETGDGYTF
TGCGCCAGCAGCGAAACAGGGGATGGCTACACCTTC
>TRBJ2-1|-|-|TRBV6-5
CASTNRGYNEQFF
TGTGCCAGCACGAATCGCGGGTACAATGAGCAGTTCTTC
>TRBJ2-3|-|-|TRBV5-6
CASSLTGRYTDTQYF
TGTGCCAGCAGCTTAACCGGGAGATACACAGATACGCAGTATTTT
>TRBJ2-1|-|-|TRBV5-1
CASSFSGWAYNEQFF
TGCGCCAGCAGCTTTTCAGGATGGGCTTACAATGAGCAGTTCTTC
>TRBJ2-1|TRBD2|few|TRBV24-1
CATSDFPRTSGEQFF
TGTGCCACCAGTGATTTCCCCCGGACTAGCGGGGAGCAGTTCTTC
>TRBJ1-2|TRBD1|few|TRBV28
CASSSDIYRGYGYTF
TGTGCCAGCAGTTCGGACATATACAGGGGCTACGGCTACACCTTC
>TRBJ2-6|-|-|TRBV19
CASSRTASSGANVLTF
TGTGCCAGTAGCAGGACAGCCTCCTCTGGGGCCAACGTCCTGACTTTC
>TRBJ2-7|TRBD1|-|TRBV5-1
CASSLTDRGQHEQYF
TGCGCCAGCAGCTTGACTGACAGGGGGCAACACGAGCAGTACTTC
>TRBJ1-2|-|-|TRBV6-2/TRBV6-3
CASSSVSASGWGYTF
TGTGCCAGCAGTTCCGTAAGCGCCTCTGGCTGGGGCTACACCTTC
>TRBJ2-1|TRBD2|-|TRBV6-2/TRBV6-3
CASSYVAGEPYNEQFF
TGTGCCAGCAGTTACGTAGCGGGAGAACCCTACAATGAGCAGTTCTTC
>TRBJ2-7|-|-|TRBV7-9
CASSLGAPPAEQYF
TGTGCCAGCAGCTTAGGGGCTCCGCCGGCCGAGCAGTACTTC
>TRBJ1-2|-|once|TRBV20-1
CSTDINYGYTF
TGCAGTACGGACATTAACTATGGCTACACCTTC
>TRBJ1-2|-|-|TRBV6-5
CASSFGRNRPYGYTF
TGTGCCAGCAGTTTCGGGAGGAACAGGCCCTATGGCTACACCTTC
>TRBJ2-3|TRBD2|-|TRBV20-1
CSAGDYDTQYF
TGCAGTGCTGGGGACTACGATACGCAGTATTTT
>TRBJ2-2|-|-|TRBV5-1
CASSLEFQDTGELFF
TGCGCCAGCAGCTTGGAATTCCAGGACACCGGGGAGCTGTTTTTT
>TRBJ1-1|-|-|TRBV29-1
CSAAYGRETEAFF
TGCAGCGCTGCTTACGGGCGGGAGACTGAAGCTTTCTTT
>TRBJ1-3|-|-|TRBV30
CAWSNSGGNTIYF
TGTGCCTGGAGTAATTCAGGGGGAAACACCATATATTTT
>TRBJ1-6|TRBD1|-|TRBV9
CASSGQQGSSSPLHF
TGTGCCAGCAGCGGACAACAGGGGTCTTCTTCACCCCTCCACTTT
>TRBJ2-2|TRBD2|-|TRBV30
CAWIAGVNTGELFF
TGTGCCTGGATAGCGGGGGTGAACACCGGGGAGCTGTTTTTT
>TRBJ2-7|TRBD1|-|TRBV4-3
CASSQAGGPSEQYF
TGCGCCAGCAGCCAAGCAGGGGGACCTTCCGAGCAGTACTTC
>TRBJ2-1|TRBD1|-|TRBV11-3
CASSLAGGNEQFF
TGTGCCAGCAGCTTAGCAGGGGGCAATGAGCAGTTCTTC
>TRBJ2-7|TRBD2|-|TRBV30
CAWSVLRGGPLEQYF
TGTGCCTGGAGTGTACTCCGGGGGGGGCCCCTGGAGCAGTACTTC
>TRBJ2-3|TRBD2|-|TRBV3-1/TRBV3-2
CASSRNSGVGTDTQYF
TGTGCCAGCAGCCGGAATAGCGGGGTCGGCACAGATACGCAGTATTTT